This TCR beta chain was recorded in a study of T cell responses to AZD1222 COVID-19 vaccine. Background on the study: Timing groups of about 4 and about 12 weeks for second doses were pooled. Study-level points and caveats: None of the repertoires were sampled until the peak T cell response had passed.

The germline CDR1 and CDR2 sequences are SGHRS and YFSETQ. The CDR3 length is 18 residues. Trimming stripped 2 bases from V and 0 bases from J, with 20 bases between. TCRdb's copy holds only in-frame clones and misses some; the assay was immunoSEQ multiplex PCR. Of 150,000 or so clones detected, 90% appear once; the ten largest clones hold 6.9%. For this clone: Its antigen is unknown.

The sequence was collected from an adult in good health. Material: peripheral blood, obtained on day 0 of AZD1222 vaccination. V and J are TRBV5-1 and TRBJ1-1, with D perhaps TRBD1 (6 bases). CDR3: CASSFRPGVSTLNTEAFF. As DNA, the CDR3 is TGCGCCAGCAGCTTTAGGCCAGGGGTCTCAACCCTGAACACTGAAGCTTTCTTT.